The clone carrying this T cell receptor (beta chain) is medium-sized (0.01 to 0.1%) in the sample. Assay: immunoSEQ multiplex PCR; the TCRdb copy retains only in-frame clones and omits some. The data contain some 22,000 clones, 20% to 30% of them singletons. Stated time point: after neoadjuvant nivolumab, at surgical resection. Stage II-IVA oral cavity squamous cell carcinoma was new and untreated by systemic or radiation therapy. The data stem from a study of neoadjuvant anti-PD-1 for oral cavity cancer. Across the study: Around day 43, patients without progression received a fourth nivolumab dose before surgery.

This clonotype originated in a person between 40 and 85 years old with oral cavity squamous cell carcinoma. This specimen consisted of tumor tissue, obtained after nivolumab (anti-PD-1) treatment.

The CDR3 is CASSQGQVNTEAFF. CDR3 bases: TGTGCCAGCAGCCAGGGACAGGTTAACACTGAAGCTTTCTTT. The chain employs TRBV4-2 and TRBJ1-1; 8 bases align to TRBD1. This CDR3 has 14 amino acids. The V gene's germline CDR1 is LGHNA and CDR2 YNFKEQ. V lost 3 bases and J lost 2; bases outside the gene matches: 2.